Below, one TCR beta chain is given with its context. The sample is drawn from a study of post-analysis software for immune sequencing data. Built from TCR beta cDNA, the libraries had unique molecular identifiers in them. With roughly 0.9 to 10 million T cells as the source, roughly 500,000 cDNA molecules resulted. TCRdb re-derived calls from the PCR reads in MiXCR, one entry per CDR3 protein. Here the sample spans hundreds of thousands of distinct CDR3 sequences, more than 50% being singletons. Sequencing was performed on blood. The source is a girl aged 2 to 9 with multiple sclerosis.

This CDR3 reads CASSQPSSGRAGNEQFF. The CDR3 bases are TGCGCCAGCAGCCAACCGAGTAGCGGGAGGGCCGGCAATGAGCAGTTCTTC. V usage is TRBV4-1 and J usage is TRBJ2-1; 11 bases map to TRBD2. The J segment lost 6 bases and the V segment lost 2 bases, leaving 9 bases of the junction unmatched. Germline loops: CDR1 MGHRA, CDR2 YSYEKL. This CDR3 is built from 17 residues.